This entry describes one TCR beta chain. V gave up 4 bases and J gave up 7 bases, with 17 bases separating them. This CDR3 has 15 residues. Germline CDR1 MDHEN, CDR2 SYDVKM. This entry comes from a study of blood T cell repertoires in COVID-19. Study-wide background: Sample material is recorded as cDNA or gDNA derived from T cells, B-cell-depleted T cells, or PBMCs.

The data were produced by immunoSEQ multiplex PCR, yet TCRdb's version contains in-frame clones alone and is incomplete. Among hundreds of thousands of clones listed, around nine tenths were seen once. This clonotype was obtained from a woman in her forties who had recovered from COVID-19. Sequencing was carried out using peripheral blood. The chain joins TRBV28 to TRBJ1-5, with D perhaps matching TRBD1 (6 bases). CDR3 in amino acids: CASSWGRGSGQPQHF. CDR3 coding DNA: TGTGCCAGCAGTTGGGGGCGGGGGAGTGGACAGCCCCAGCATTTT.